Below are 6 T cell receptor beta chains sequenced from a single sample in a study of vaccination and CD4 T cells after COVID-19. Described treatment: roughly 11-day PBMC culture with coronavirus spike peptide pools or control peptides (ViraFEST assay). For these receptors, no antigen is known. Oncomine TCR Beta short-read sequencing was applied to DNA from cultured CD4+ T cells. Via MiXCR, TCRdb re-called the PCR reads, giving one row per CDR3 protein. The data show several thousand distinct CDR3 sequences, with around three fifths seen just once and about a third held by the top ten. Sequencing input: CD4+ T cells from blood, cultured in vitro. These TCRs come from a human donor who had recovered from COVID-19.

The table lists this clonotype with a few counts. V usage is TRBV28 and J usage is TRBJ1-2; D is possibly TRBD1 (5 bases). The CDR3 totals 12 residues. V was clipped by 4 bases and J by 5 bases, with 8 bases between them. Germline V CDR1 and CDR2: MDHEN, SYDVKM. The CDR3 nucleotides read TGTGCCAGCAGTTGGGAGGGGTATGGCTACACCTTC. Translation: CASSWEGYGYTF.

The V and J genes are TRBV20-1 and TRBJ1-5; TRBD1 matches at 8 bases. This CDR3 has 14 amino acids. The V and J ends lost 6 bases and 5 bases, in that order; junction bases with no gene match: 9. Germline assignment: CDR1 DFQATT and CDR2 SNEGSKA (reference sequence). CDR3 DNA: TGCAGTGCCCTGGGACAGGATATCTATCAGCCCCAGCATTTT. Its protein is CSALGQDIYQPQHF.

The genes are TRBV24-1 and TRBJ2-5, with 9 bases that match TRBD2. V shed 3 bases and J 3 bases; nucleotides not matched to a gene: 7. CDR3 length: 16 residues. Germline CDR1 is KGHDR and CDR2 is SFDVKD. The CDR3 region is CATSDGLTSGEETQYF. The DNA for the CDR3 is TGTGCCACCAGTGATGGCCTGACTAGCGGCGAAGAGACCCAGTACTTC.

The chain couples TRBV20-1 to TRBJ2-5; D is possibly TRBD2 (5 bases). Trimming left V 3 bases short and J 2 bases short, with 13 bases between. The CDR3 has 14 amino acids. Per the germline V gene, CDR1 is DFQATT and CDR2 is SNEGSKA (reference sequence). CDR3 in amino acids: CSASSASSQETQYF. In nucleotides, the CDR3 is TGCAGTGCTAGTAGTGCTAGCTCACAAGAGACCCAGTACTTC.

This chain links TRBV20-1 with TRBJ1-5; D gene uncertain. V was trimmed by 2 bases and J by 4 bases, leaving 6 bases between them. Germline CDR1 reads DFQATT; CDR2 reads SNEGSKA (reference sequence). The CDR3 is made up of 12 amino acids. The CDR3 reads CSARSPNQPQHF. The CDR3 nucleotides read TGCAGTGCTAGATCCCCAAATCAGCCCCAGCATTTT.

This clonotype appeared once. The J gene is TRBJ1-6, the V gene TRBV6-5; D remains ambiguous. V was pared by 2 bases and J by 7 bases, with 6 bases between. Germline V gives CDR1 MNHEY, CDR2 SVGAGI. There are 13 residues in the CDR3. The chain's CDR3 is CASSYRGNSPLHF. CDR3 DNA: TGTGCCAGCAGTTACCGGGGAAATTCACCCCTCCACTTT.